This T cell receptor (beta chain) was captured in a study of blood T cell repertoires in COVID-19. At the level of the study: Nucleic acid was either cDNA or gDNA, and it came from T cells, B-cell-depleted T cells, or PBMCs.

This table comes from immunoSEQ multiplex PCR, and its TCRdb copy is limited to in-frame clones, with some not included. The sample holds approximately 210,000 clones; about nine tenths are singletons and the top ten take less than 0.75%. J was trimmed by 4 bases and V by 8 bases; bases with no gene match: 7. Per germline, CDR1 SNHLY and CDR2 FYNNEI. This CDR3 spans 14 amino acids. The gene calls are TRBV2 and TRBJ1-4; TRBD1 aligns across 7 bases. This sequence was found in a man aged 35-49 years with acute or convalescent COVID-19. Input material: peripheral blood. This CDR3 is CASSRDRLNEKLFF. DNA for the CDR3: TGTGCCAGCTCCCGGGACAGACTTAATGAAAAACTGTTTTTT.